This T cell receptor beta chain came from a study of blood T cell repertoires in COVID-19. Whole-study context: The analysed material was cDNA or gDNA that came from T cells, B-cell-depleted T cells, or PBMCs.

This CDR3 region has 13 residues. The germline V gene encodes CDR1 LNHDA and CDR2 SQIVND (reference sequence). V was shortened by 1 base and J by 16 bases, with 17 bases between the two germline ends. The study drew participants aged 18 to 89 years from about two dozen US areas. Symptom resolution, clearance, or two negative PCRs marked the recovered donors of Cohort 3. In the original workflow: Scientists estimated how many nucleated cells there were by amplifying reference gene primers. The repertoire was sequenced with immunoSEQ multiplex PCR; TCRdb's copy has only in-frame clones and lacks some. Clonal size and the V and J genes are those of that table, whereas D and trimming came from the DNA. This sample has 320,000 or so clones, with about 90% found just once.

The origin of this receptor is a woman younger than 45 who had recovered from COVID-19. The sequencing input was PBMCs or T cells enriched from blood (not recorded which). The rearrangement joins TRBV19 to TRBJ1-5, with D possibly matching TRBD1 (5 bases). In DNA form, the CDR3 reads TGTGCCAGTAGTATAGCCCTCACGAAGGGGCTCCATTTT. This sequence encodes CASSIALTKGLHF. The full variable domain, its missing parts supplied by reference TRBV19 and TRBJ1-5, is DGGITQSPKYLFRKEGQNVTLSCEQNLNHDAMYWYRQDPGQGLRLIYYSQIVNDFQKGDIAEGYSVSREKKESFPLTVTSAQKNPTAFYLCASSIALTKGLHFGDGTRLSIL.